Following are 14 T cell receptor beta chains from one sample sequenced in a study of PD-1 blockade in classical Hodgkin lymphoma. All patients relapsed after autologous stem cell transplantation, and brentuximab vedotin exposure varied. Libraries were prepared by immunoSEQ multiplex PCR; TCRdb keeps only in-frame clonotypes and omits some of them. Among some 150,000 clones listed, under 85% were seen once. Sequencing was performed on peripheral blood mononuclear cells (PBMCs), taken before the second cycle of nivolumab. These receptors came from a human donor with classical Hodgkin lymphoma.

The chain joins TRBV9 to TRBJ2-7; 15 bases line up with TRBD2. The germline CDR1 and CDR2 sequences are SGDLS and YYNGEE. Trimming took 0 bases from V and 0 from J; bases not matched to a gene: 4. The CDR3 length is 18 residues. In nucleotides, the CDR3 is TGTGCCAGCAGCGTAGGGGGACTAGCGGGGGGACCCTCCTACGAGCAGTACTTC. Amino acids: CASSVGGLAGGPSYEQYF.

The chain links TRBV6-5 to TRBJ2-7, with D unresolved. The germline gives CDR1 MNHEY, CDR2 SVGAGI. This CDR3 is 16 amino acids long. Trimming took 0 bases from V and 0 from J, leaving 12 bases between them. As DNA, the CDR3 is TGTGCCAGCAGTTACTCGAATCCCGGGTACTCCTACGAGCAGTACTTC. Translating gives CASSYSNPGYSYEQYF.

This clone was picked up a small number of times. DNA of the CDR3: TGTGCCAGCTCACCCCTACCCGACGGCTATGGCTACACCTTC. Amino acids: CASSPLPDGYGYTF. The gene calls are TRBV18 and TRBJ1-2; unclear D gene. Germline V CDR1 and CDR2: KGHSH, LQKENI. Trimming removed 3 bases at V and 4 bases at J, with 12 bases between. The CDR3 loop spans 14 amino acids.

This chain joins TRBV14 and TRBJ2-5; D not resolved. The J call could be wrong; TRBJ2-7 is a better fit for the DNA end. Germline assignment: CDR1 SGHDN and CDR2 FVKESK. The CDR3 loop spans 13 amino acids. The CDR3 spells CASSQDPSYEQYF. CDR3 DNA sequence: TGTGCCAGCAGCCAAGATCCGTCTTACGAGCAGTACTTC.

This clone was observed a few times. The V call is TRBV29-1, the J call TRBJ2-2; D perhaps matches TRBD1 (6 bases). Germline CDR1 is SQVTM and CDR2 is ANQGSEA. V was clipped by 6 bases and J by 2 bases, with 13 bases between them. This CDR3 is built from 14 residues. The CDR3 sequence is CSVAAGANTGELFF. The CDR3, as DNA: TGCAGCGTGGCGGCAGGGGCCAACACCGGGGAGCTGTTTTTT.

This clone is a singleton in its sample. The chain uses TRBV6-4 and TRBJ2-7; TRBD2 agrees at 8 bases. CDR3 size: 17 residues. V was pared by 0 bases and J by 2 bases, with 9 bases of the junction left unmatched. Germline V lookup: CDR1 MRHNA, CDR2 SNTAGT. DNA for the CDR3: TGTGCCAGCAGTGACTCGAAGAAGCGGGAGACGACCTACGAGCAGTACTTC. Translation gives CASSDSKKRETTYEQYF.

This CDR3 is CASSDPDRNRYGYTF. The CDR3 bases are TGTGCCAGCAGTGACCCGGACAGGAACCGCTATGGCTACACCTTC. This chain uses TRBV2 with TRBJ1-2; 7 nucleotides line up with TRBD1. The germline V gene encodes CDR1 SNHLY and CDR2 FYNNEI. The CDR3 consists of 15 residues. Trimming cost V 3 bases and J 4 bases; bases outside gene matches: 8.

As DNA, the CDR3 is TGTGCCAGGACAGGGCTAGAGGGAAACTATGGCTACACCTTC. Translating it yields CARTGLEGNYGYTF. The rearrangement uses TRBV2 and TRBJ1-2; 7 bases agree with TRBD1. The CDR3 runs 14 residues. The V gene's germline CDR1 is SNHLY and CDR2 FYNNEI. V shed 9 bases, J shed 2 bases, and the junction held 9 bases outside the gene matches.

The rearrangement joins TRBV5-1 to TRBJ1-6; 8 bases map to TRBD1. The CDR3 runs 18 residues. With V trimmed by 4 bases and J by 0 bases, 9 bases remained unmatched. Germline V CDR1 and CDR2: SGHRS, YFSETQ. CDR3 sequence reads: CASSTGQGHSSYNSPLHF. The CDR3 bases are TGCGCCAGCAGCACTGGACAGGGACATAGCTCCTATAATTCACCCCTCCACTTT. The full variable domain, completed using reference TRBV5-1 and TRBJ1-6, is KAGVTQTPRYLIKTRGQQVTLSCSPISGHRSVSWYQQTPGQGLQFLFEYFSETQRNKGNFPGRFSGRQFSNSRSEMNVSTLELGDSALYLCASSTGQGHSSYNSPLHFGNGTRLTVT.

This chain links TRBV29-1 with TRBJ2-7; TRBD2 aligns across 7 bases. CDR1 and CDR2 from the germline V gene are SQVTM and ANQGSEA. Germline trimming cut 5 bases from V and 0 bases from J; bases unmatched to any gene: 1. The CDR3 length is 12 residues. CDR3 loop: CSVRDYSYEQYF. The DNA for the CDR3 is TGCAGCGTTCGGGACTACTCCTACGAGCAGTACTTC.

This chain joins TRBV5-4 and TRBJ1-4; D perhaps matches TRBD1 (6 bases). In germline, CDR1 is SGHNT, CDR2 YYREEE (reference sequence). V lost 4 bases and J lost 6, with 19 bases in between. The CDR3 length is 16 residues. The CDR3: CASSDSLTGLDEKLFF. Written as DNA, the CDR3 is TGTGCCAGCAGCGACAGCCTGACAGGACTGGATGAAAAACTGTTTTTT.

The chain couples TRBV5-4 to TRBJ2-5; 11 positions agree with TRBD2. Germline CDR1 is SGHNT and CDR2 is YYREEE (reference sequence). The length of the CDR3 is 15 residues. The V segment lost 5 bases and the J segment 0 bases; nucleotides outside the gene matches: 3. The CDR3 region is CASRIAGGDQETQYF. CDR3 DNA: TGTGCCAGCAGAATAGCGGGGGGGGACCAAGAGACCCAGTACTTC.

Of note for this clone: The junction departs from the called germline gene at one end, perhaps through a read error. CDR3 in amino acids: CASSYSGTGVGTF. Written as DNA, the CDR3 is TGTGCCAGCAGTTACTCCGGGACAGGGGTAGGAACCTTC. This chain connects TRBV10-3 to TRBJ1-2; 10 bases align to TRBD1. The CDR3 sequence is 13 residues long. Per the germline V gene, CDR1 is ENHRY and CDR2 is SYGVKD.

The genes are TRBV5-6 and TRBJ2-1; 10 bases match TRBD1. CDR1 SGHDT and CDR2 YYEEEE come from the germline V gene. CDR3 size: 15 residues. J was trimmed by 4 bases and V by 2 bases; bases with no gene match: 3. CDR3 region: CASSFWTGGYNEQFF. Here the CDR3 DNA reads TGTGCCAGCAGCTTCTGGACAGGGGGATACAATGAGCAGTTCTTC.